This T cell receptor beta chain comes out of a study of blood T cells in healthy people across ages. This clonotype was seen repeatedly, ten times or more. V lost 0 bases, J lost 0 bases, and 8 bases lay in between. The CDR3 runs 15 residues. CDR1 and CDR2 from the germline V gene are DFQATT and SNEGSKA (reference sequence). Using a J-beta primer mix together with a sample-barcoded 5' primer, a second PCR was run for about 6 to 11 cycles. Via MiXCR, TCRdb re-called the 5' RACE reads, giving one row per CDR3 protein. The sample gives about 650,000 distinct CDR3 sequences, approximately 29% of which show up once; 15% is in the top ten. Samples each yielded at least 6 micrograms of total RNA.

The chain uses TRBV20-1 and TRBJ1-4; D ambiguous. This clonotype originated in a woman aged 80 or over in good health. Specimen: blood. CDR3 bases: TGCAGTGCTAGAGACAGTGCTGCAACTAATGAAAAACTGTTTTTT. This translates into CSARDSAATNEKLFF.